This T cell receptor beta chain was recorded in a study of shared clonotypes between healthy human individuals. Study background: The cohort comprised a couple of women and a few men. Their ages spanned 18 to 49 years.

The V segment lost 3 bases and the J segment 1 base; nucleotides outside the gene matches: 19. CDR1 is SGHRS, CDR2 YFSETQ, per germline. The CDR3 runs to 20 residues. Repertoires were generated with immunoSEQ multiplex PCR, while TCRdb's copy carries only in-frame clones and drops some. Of 2 million to 3 million clones in the sample, roughly nine tenths were seen once. What was sequenced was naive CD4+ T cells sorted from blood. As for subset: CD45RA+ positively selected. J is TRBJ1-3 and V is TRBV5-1; 7 nucleotides agree with TRBD1. This sequence originates from a young man in good health. For the CDR3, the DNA is TGCGCCAGCAGCTCCCTTGTAAGGACAGGACGGGGGGATTCTGGAAACACCATATATTTT. This sequence encodes CASSSLVRTGRGDSGNTIYF.